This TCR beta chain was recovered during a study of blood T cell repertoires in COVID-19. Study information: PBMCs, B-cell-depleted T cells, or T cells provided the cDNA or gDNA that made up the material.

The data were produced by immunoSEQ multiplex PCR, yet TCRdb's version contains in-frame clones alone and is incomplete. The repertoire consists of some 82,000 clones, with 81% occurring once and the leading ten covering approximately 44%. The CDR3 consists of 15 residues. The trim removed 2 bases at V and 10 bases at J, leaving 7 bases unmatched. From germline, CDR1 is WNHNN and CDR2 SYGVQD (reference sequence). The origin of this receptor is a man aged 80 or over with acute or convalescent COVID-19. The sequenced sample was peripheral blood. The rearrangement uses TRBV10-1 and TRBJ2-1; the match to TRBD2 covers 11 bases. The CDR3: CASSEIAGGRSEQFF. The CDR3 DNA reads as TGCGCCAGCAGTGAGATAGCGGGAGGGCGTAGCGAGCAGTTCTTC.